This TCR beta chain originates from a study of human T cells and chemical hapten exposure. In the study overall: Per-sample TCR yield variation was attributed mainly to small pooled library volume differences. Study observations and caveats: Expanded TCRs clustered into significantly more large CDR3 similarity groups than controls, the analysis revealed.

The CDR3 runs 15 residues. Trimming removed 0 bases from V and 1 base from J, with 8 bases in between. From germline, CDR1 is ENHRY and CDR2 SYGVKD. Individual cDNA molecules each carried unique molecular identifiers attached by the library. TCRdb redid the calling of the RACE reads with MiXCR, one entry per CDR3 protein. The table records under 450,000 distinct CDR3 sequences, nearly 6.5% of them present only once. Time point noted: patch test 2, 6 weeks after DPC sensitization. Treatment given: therapeutic diphenylcyclopropenone sensitization with weekly scalp DPC. Each donor was an alopecia patient between 18 and 70 years of age who qualified for DPC. This clonotype was seen only a few times. Its antigen is as yet unknown.

This specimen was whole blood, taken in connection with sensitization to the hapten diphenylcyclopropenone (DPC). The chain uses TRBV10-3 and TRBJ2-3, with D possibly matching TRBD2 (5 bases). The clonotype originates from a woman between 18 and 29 years old with alopecia areata. Some clones in this sample may be carry-over from other donors' samples. The CDR3 DNA is TGTGCCATCAGTGAGTCCTATAGCGGCACAGATACGCAGTATTTT. Amino acid sequence: CAISESYSGTDTQYF.